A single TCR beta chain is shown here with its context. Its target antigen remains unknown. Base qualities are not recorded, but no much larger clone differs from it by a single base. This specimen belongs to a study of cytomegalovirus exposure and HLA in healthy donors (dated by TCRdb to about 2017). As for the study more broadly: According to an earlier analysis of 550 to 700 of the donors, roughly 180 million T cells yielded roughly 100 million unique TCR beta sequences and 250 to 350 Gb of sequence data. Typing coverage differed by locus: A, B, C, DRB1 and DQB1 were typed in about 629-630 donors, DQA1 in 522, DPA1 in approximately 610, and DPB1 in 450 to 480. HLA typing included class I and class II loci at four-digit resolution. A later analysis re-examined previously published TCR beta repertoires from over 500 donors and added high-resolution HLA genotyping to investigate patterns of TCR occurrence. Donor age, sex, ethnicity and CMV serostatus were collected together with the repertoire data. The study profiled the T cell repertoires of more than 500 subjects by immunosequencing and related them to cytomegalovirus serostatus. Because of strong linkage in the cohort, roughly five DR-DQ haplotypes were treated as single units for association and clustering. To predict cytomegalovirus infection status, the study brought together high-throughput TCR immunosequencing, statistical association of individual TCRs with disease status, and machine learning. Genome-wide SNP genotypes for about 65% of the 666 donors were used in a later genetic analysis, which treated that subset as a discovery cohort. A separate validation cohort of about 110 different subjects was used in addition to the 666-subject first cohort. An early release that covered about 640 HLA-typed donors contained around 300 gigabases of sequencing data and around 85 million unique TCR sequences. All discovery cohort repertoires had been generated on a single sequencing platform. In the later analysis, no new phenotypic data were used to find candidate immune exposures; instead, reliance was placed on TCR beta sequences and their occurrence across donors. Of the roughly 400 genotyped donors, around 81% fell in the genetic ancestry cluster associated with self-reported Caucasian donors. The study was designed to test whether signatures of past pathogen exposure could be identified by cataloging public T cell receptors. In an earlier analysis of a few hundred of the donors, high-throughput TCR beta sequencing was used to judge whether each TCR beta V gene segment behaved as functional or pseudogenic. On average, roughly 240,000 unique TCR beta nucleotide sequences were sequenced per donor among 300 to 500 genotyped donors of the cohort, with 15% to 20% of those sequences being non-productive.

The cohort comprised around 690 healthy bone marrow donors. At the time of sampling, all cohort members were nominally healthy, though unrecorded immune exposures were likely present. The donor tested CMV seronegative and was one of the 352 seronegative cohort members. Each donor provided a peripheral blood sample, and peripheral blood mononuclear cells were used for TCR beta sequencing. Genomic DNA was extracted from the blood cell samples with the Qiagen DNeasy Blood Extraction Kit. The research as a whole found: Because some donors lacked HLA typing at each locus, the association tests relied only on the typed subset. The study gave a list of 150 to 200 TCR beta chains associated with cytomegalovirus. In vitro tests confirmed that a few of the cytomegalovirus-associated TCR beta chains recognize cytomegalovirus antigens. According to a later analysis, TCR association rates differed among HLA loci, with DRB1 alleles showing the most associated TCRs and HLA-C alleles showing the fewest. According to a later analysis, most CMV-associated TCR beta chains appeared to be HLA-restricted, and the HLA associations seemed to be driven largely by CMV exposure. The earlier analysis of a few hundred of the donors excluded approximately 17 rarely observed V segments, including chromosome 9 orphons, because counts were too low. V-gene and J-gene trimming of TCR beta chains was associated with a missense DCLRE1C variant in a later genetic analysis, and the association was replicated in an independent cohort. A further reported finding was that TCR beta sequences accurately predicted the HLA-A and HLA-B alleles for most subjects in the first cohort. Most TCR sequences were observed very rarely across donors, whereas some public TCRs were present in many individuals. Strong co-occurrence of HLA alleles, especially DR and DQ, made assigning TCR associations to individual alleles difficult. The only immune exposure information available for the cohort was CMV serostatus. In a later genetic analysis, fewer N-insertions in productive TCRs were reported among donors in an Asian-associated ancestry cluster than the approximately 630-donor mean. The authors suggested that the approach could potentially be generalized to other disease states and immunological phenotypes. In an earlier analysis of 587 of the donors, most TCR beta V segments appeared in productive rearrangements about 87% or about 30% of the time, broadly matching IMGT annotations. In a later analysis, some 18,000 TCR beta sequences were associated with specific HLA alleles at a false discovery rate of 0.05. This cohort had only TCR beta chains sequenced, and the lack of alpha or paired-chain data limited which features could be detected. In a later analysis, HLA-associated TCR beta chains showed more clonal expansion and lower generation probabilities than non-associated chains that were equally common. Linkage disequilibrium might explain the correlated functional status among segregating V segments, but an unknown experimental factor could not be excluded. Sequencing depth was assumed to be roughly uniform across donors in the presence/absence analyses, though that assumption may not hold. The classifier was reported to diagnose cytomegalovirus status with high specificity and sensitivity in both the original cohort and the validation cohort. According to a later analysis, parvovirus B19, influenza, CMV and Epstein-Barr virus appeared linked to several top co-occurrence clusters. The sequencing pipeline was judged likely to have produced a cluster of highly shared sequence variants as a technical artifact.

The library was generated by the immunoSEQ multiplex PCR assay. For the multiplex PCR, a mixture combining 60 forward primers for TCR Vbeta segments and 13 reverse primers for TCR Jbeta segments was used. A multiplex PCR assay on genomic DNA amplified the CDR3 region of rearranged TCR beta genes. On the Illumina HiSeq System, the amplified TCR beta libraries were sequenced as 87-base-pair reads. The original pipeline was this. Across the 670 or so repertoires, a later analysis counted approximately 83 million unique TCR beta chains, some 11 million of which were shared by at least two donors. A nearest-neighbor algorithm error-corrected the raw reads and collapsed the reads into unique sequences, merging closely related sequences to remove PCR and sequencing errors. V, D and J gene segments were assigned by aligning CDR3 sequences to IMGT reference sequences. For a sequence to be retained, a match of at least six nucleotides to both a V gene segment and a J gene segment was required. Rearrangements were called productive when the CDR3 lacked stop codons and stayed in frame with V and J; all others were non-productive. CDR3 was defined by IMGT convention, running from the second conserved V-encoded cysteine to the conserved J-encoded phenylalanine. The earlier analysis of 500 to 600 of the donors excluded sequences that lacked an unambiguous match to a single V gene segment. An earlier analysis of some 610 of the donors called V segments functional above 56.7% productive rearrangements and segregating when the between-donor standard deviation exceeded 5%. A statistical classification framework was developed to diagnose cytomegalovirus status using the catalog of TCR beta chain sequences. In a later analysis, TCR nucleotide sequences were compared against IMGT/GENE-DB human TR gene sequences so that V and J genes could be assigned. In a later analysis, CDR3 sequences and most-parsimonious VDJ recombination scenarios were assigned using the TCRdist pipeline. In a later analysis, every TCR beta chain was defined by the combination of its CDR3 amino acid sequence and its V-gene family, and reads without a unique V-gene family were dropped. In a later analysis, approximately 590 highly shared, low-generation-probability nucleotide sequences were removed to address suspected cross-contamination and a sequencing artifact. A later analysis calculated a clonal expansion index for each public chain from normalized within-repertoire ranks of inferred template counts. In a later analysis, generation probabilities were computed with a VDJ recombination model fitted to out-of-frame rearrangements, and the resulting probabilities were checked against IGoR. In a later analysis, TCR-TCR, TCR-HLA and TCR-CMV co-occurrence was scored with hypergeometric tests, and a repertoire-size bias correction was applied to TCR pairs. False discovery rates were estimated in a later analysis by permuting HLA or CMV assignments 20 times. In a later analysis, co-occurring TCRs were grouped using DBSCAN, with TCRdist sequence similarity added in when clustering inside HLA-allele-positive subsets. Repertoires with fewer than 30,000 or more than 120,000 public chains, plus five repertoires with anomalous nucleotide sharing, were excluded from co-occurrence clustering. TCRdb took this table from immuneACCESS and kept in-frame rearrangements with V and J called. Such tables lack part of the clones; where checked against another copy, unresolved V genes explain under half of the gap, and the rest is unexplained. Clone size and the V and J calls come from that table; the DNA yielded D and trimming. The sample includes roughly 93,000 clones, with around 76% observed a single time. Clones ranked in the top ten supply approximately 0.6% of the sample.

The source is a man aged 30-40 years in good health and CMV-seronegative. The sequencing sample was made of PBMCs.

CDR3 protein: CASSLNPRGRVEKLFF. The base sequence is TGTGCCAGCAGCTTAAACCCCCGGGGAAGAGTTGAAAAACTGTTTTTT. The chain couples TRBV11-2 to TRBJ1-4; the D gene lacks a confident call. Reading the germline V gene gives CDR1 SGHAT and CDR2 FQNNGV. V loses 2 bases of germline sequence and J loses 7 bases, and the interval between the two ends is 17 bases. Its CDR3 holds 16 amino acids, cysteine through phenylalanine. Only the CDR3 DNA is retained, 48 bases long and in frame from the first base.